The entry below describes one T cell receptor (beta chain). Its cognate antigen has yet to be identified. No much larger clone is present one base from it, and per-base qualities are unavailable. This entry is derived from a study of cytomegalovirus exposure and HLA in healthy donors (dated by TCRdb to the late 2010s). About the investigation overall: A later analysis indicated that the 110 or so validation repertoires were generated on the platform also employed for the approximately 700 repertoires of the first cohort. A separate validation cohort of over 95 different subjects was used in addition to the roughly 700-subject first cohort. High-throughput TCR immunosequencing, statistical association of individual TCRs with disease status, and machine learning were combined to predict cytomegalovirus infection status. The study was designed to test whether signatures of past pathogen exposure could be identified by cataloging public T cell receptors.

Summary of the overall study and its limitations: The study gave a list of under 200 TCR beta chains associated with cytomegalovirus. Three of the identified cytomegalovirus-associated TCR beta chains were confirmed in vitro to be specific for cytomegalovirus antigens. Across donors, most TCR sequences were observed very rarely, whereas some public TCRs were present in many individuals. The classifier was reported to diagnose cytomegalovirus status with high specificity and sensitivity in both the original and validation cohorts. It was suggested by the authors that the approach could potentially be generalized to other disease states and immunological phenotypes. In a later analysis, TCRs clustered in the first cohort were found to also tend to co-occur in the roughly 110 validation repertoires, with about 93% of cluster scores above 0. A later analysis lacked HLA typing for the validation cohort, so it scored co-occurrence in that cohort across all 110 or so repertoires.

According to the germline V gene, CDR1 reads SGHRS and CDR2 reads YFSETQ. From the cysteine up to the phenylalanine, the CDR3 has a length of 13 residues. Solely the CDR3 DNA is kept, with 39 bases framed from the first base. The germline ends are 9 bases apart after V is trimmed by 5 bases and J by 4 bases. The receptor library was made with the immunoSEQ multiplex PCR assay. The published analysis was carried out like this. A statistical classification framework was developed to diagnose cytomegalovirus status using the catalog of TCR beta chain sequences. TCRdb stores this immuneACCESS table with in-frame sequences only. Part of the clones is absent; in the studies checked, under half of the shortfall reflects unresolved V genes, and no reason is known for the rest. V, J and clone size reflect that table, while D and trimming were determined from the DNA. The sample table lists over 250,000 clones, 80% to 90% of them with a count of one. The ten largest account for over 0.95% of the sample.

Donors formed part of the validation cohort, which comprised 120 subjects and was distinct from the first cohort of fewer than 750 subjects. The chain is made from TRBV5-1 and TRBJ1-4; the D gene is perhaps TRBD1, on 5 matching bases. The sample taken for sequencing was PBMCs. The TCR originated in a woman between 18 and 29 years old in good health and CMV-seronegative. The CDR3 amino acid sequence is: CASRTALNEKLFF. The nucleotide sequence is given as TGCGCCAGCAGGACAGCTCTTAATGAAAAACTGTTTTTT.